These T cell receptor beta chains were read from a single sample in a study of T cell changes during pregnancy in multiple sclerosis. TCRdb's copy holds only in-frame clones and misses some; the assay was immunoSEQ multiplex PCR. The data show some 60,000 clones, about 90% seen once. Sequences were derived from CD4+ T cells from peripheral blood mononuclear cells, sampled in the first trimester of pregnancy. The source is a female donor with multiple sclerosis, enrolled in a pregnancy study. CDR3s include the opening cysteine and the closing phenylalanine or tryptophan. Fields, in order: V gene, J gene, D gene, clone size, CDR3 DNA, CDR3 protein. The D gene is left open where the match is weak. Clone size is stated in some rows and not others, as once, few, many or a class when expanded.

V gene: TRBV14
J gene: TRBJ1-5
D gene: TRBD1
clone size: NA
CDR3 DNA: TGTGCCAGCAGTCGTCAGGGACAGGGGCAGCCCCAGCATTTT
CDR3 protein: CASSRQGQGQPQHF

V gene: TRBV30
J gene: TRBJ2-5
D gene: NA
clone size: NA
CDR3 DNA: TGTGCCTGGGACAGCCGGGGGGAGACCCAGTACTTC
CDR3 protein: CAWDSRGETQYF

V gene: TRBV7-8
J gene: TRBJ2-5
D gene: NA
clone size: NA
CDR3 DNA: TGTGCCAGCAGCTGGGGGGTCCAAGAGACCCAGTACTTC
CDR3 protein: CASSWGVQETQYF

V gene: TRBV28
J gene: TRBJ2-1
D gene: TRBD2
clone size: NA
CDR3 DNA: TGTGCCAGCAGTAAAAGCGGGGGGCCTTACAATGAGCAGTTCTTC
CDR3 protein: CASSKSGGPYNEQFF

V gene: TRBV7-2
J gene: TRBJ1-4
D gene: NA
clone size: NA
CDR3 DNA: TGTGCCAGCAGCTTAGGCCGGGTTACTAATGAAAAACTGTTTTTT
CDR3 protein: CASSLGRVTNEKLFF

V gene: TRBV7-9
J gene: TRBJ1-2
D gene: NA
clone size: once
CDR3 DNA: TGTGCCAGCAGCTTCTCTTTACAGTCCTATGGCTACACCTTC
CDR3 protein: CASSFSLQSYGYTF

V gene: TRBV30
J gene: TRBJ2-7
D gene: TRBD1
clone size: NA
CDR3 DNA: TGTGCCTGGACAGGGAATTTACGACAGGGAGAGGACTACGAGCAGTACTTC
CDR3 protein: CAWTGNLRQGEDYEQYF

V gene: TRBV20-1
J gene: TRBJ1-4
D gene: NA
clone size: NA
CDR3 DNA: TGCAGTGTAGGGGAAGGAAAACTGTTTTTT
CDR3 protein: CSVGEGKLFF

V gene: TRBV12-2
J gene: TRBJ1-4
D gene: NA
clone size: NA
CDR3 DNA: TGTGCAAGTCGCTTAGGGGGGGCTAATGAAAAACTGTTTTTT
CDR3 protein: CASRLGGANEKLFF

V gene: TRBV23-1
J gene: TRBJ2-2
D gene: NA
clone size: NA
CDR3 DNA: TGCGCCAGCAGTCAAGAAAGGTGGGAGGGGGGTCCGAACACCGGGGAGCTGTTTTTT
CDR3 protein: CASSQERWEGGPNTGELFF

V gene: TRBV27
J gene: TRBJ1-1
D gene: NA
clone size: NA
CDR3 DNA: TGTGCCAGCTCAGACAGGATGAACACTGAAGCTTTCTTT
CDR3 protein: CASSDRMNTEAFF

V gene: TRBV9
J gene: TRBJ1-3
D gene: TRBD1
clone size: NA
CDR3 DNA: TGTGCCAGCAGCGCCCTATCGACAGGGGGAAACACCATATATTTT
CDR3 protein: CASSALSTGGNTIYF

V gene: TRBV7-9
J gene: TRBJ1-6
D gene: NA
clone size: few
CDR3 DNA: TGTGCCAGCAGAAGAGCCGGGGGAGAAAATTCACCCCTCCACTTT
CDR3 protein: CASRRAGGENSPLHF

V gene: TRBV6-6
J gene: TRBJ2-5
D gene: TRBD1
clone size: NA
CDR3 DNA: TGTGCCAGCAGTGGGGACAGGCAAGAGACCCAGTACTTC
CDR3 protein: CASSGDRQETQYF

V gene: TRBV6-5
J gene: TRBJ1-2
D gene: NA
clone size: few
CDR3 DNA: TGTGCCAGCAGTTACTCCTCACAGGGAAACTATGGCTACACCTTC
CDR3 protein: CASSYSSQGNYGYTF

V gene: TRBV4-1
J gene: TRBJ1-2
D gene: TRBD1
clone size: NA
CDR3 DNA: TGCGCCAGCAGCCAAGGGGCCCAGGGGGTCTATGGCTACACCTTC
CDR3 protein: CASSQGAQGVYGYTF

V gene: TRBV5-1
J gene: TRBJ2-7
D gene: TRBD2
clone size: NA
CDR3 DNA: TGCGCCAGCAGCTTTATGGATTGGACTAGCGGGGTCTCCTACGAGCAGTACTTC
CDR3 protein: CASSFMDWTSGVSYEQYF

V gene: TRBV6-5
J gene: TRBJ1-6
D gene: NA
clone size: NA
CDR3 DNA: TGTGCCAGCAGTTCGCTCGCGGCAGGGGATTCACCCCTCCACTTT
CDR3 protein: CASSSLAAGDSPLHF

V gene: TRBV6-5
J gene: TRBJ1-5
D gene: NA
clone size: NA
CDR3 DNA: TGTGCCAGCAGTTACTCGCAGGGGACGGCTAGTCAGCCCCAGCATTTT
CDR3 protein: CASSYSQGTASQPQHF

V gene: TRBV7-9
J gene: TRBJ2-7
D gene: TRBD1
clone size: NA
CDR3 DNA: TGTGCCAGCAGCCGGACAGGGGGCTCGATCTACGAGCAGTACTTC
CDR3 protein: CASSRTGGSIYEQYF

V gene: TRBV10-3
J gene: TRBJ2-5
D gene: NA
clone size: once
CDR3 DNA: TGTGCCATCAGTGGGGGGGATGAGCAGTACTTC
CDR3 protein: CAISGGDEQYF

V gene: TRBV4-2
J gene: TRBJ1-1
D gene: TRBD1
clone size: NA
CDR3 DNA: TGTGCCAGCAGCCTCGGGACAGGGGGAATGAACACTGAAGCTTTCTTT
CDR3 protein: CASSLGTGGMNTEAFF

V gene: TRBV7-2
J gene: TRBJ2-6
D gene: TRBD2
clone size: NA
CDR3 DNA: TGTGCCAGCAGCTTAATGCCCGCGGGAGGGGCCGGGGCCAACGTCCTGACTTTC
CDR3 protein: CASSLMPAGGAGANVLTF

V gene: TRBV29-1
J gene: TRBJ2-7
D gene: NA
clone size: NA
CDR3 DNA: TGCAGCGTTGGTTCAGGGCTGGGCGAGCAGTACTTC
CDR3 protein: CSVGSGLGEQYF

V gene: TRBV5-4
J gene: TRBJ2-3
D gene: TRBD2
clone size: NA
CDR3 DNA: TGTGCCAGCAGCTTGTATCTGGGAGGGGCGATAACAGATACGCAGTATTTT
CDR3 protein: CASSLYLGGAITDTQYF

V gene: TRBV6-1
J gene: TRBJ1-1
D gene: TRBD1
clone size: NA
CDR3 DNA: TGTGCCAGCAGGACAGGGAAATCAAACACTGAAGCTTTCTTT
CDR3 protein: CASRTGKSNTEAFF

V gene: TRBV7-8
J gene: TRBJ2-7
D gene: NA
clone size: NA
CDR3 DNA: TGTGCCAGCAGCCCACTGGACGAGCAGTACTTC
CDR3 protein: CASSPLDEQYF

V gene: TRBV19
J gene: TRBJ1-1
D gene: NA
clone size: NA
CDR3 DNA: TGTGCCAGTAGTATAGACAGGGAGGCGTCTGAAGCTTTCTTT
CDR3 protein: CASSIDREASEAFF

V gene: TRBV19
J gene: TRBJ1-5
D gene: NA
clone size: NA
CDR3 DNA: TGTGCCAGTAGCCTAGTACAGGGTCACAATCAGCCCCAGCATTTT
CDR3 protein: CASSLVQGHNQPQHF

V gene: TRBV6-1
J gene: TRBJ2-3
D gene: TRBD2
clone size: NA
CDR3 DNA: TGTGCCAGCAGTGATAAGCGGGGGGGCACAGATACGCAGTATTTT
CDR3 protein: CASSDKRGGTDTQYF

V gene: TRBV19
J gene: TRBJ2-1
D gene: TRBD2
clone size: NA
CDR3 DNA: TGTGCCAGTAGTCAGACTAGCGGGGTCTACAATGAGCAGTTCTTC
CDR3 protein: CASSQTSGVYNEQFF

V gene: TRBV20-1
J gene: TRBJ2-3
D gene: NA
clone size: NA
CDR3 DNA: TGCAGTGCCGCGCGAGAAGATACGCAGTATTTT
CDR3 protein: CSAAREDTQYF

V gene: TRBV5-6
J gene: TRBJ1-1
D gene: TRBD1
clone size: NA
CDR3 DNA: TGTGCCAGCAGCCCGAGATCAGGGGGGATCACCATGAACACTGAAGCTTTCTTT
CDR3 protein: CASSPRSGGITMNTEAFF

V gene: TRBV19
J gene: TRBJ1-4
D gene: TRBD1
clone size: NA
CDR3 DNA: TGTGCCAGTAGTTTAACAGGGGCTGCAACTAATGAAAAACTGTTTTTT
CDR3 protein: CASSLTGAATNEKLFF

V gene: TRBV2
J gene: TRBJ2-1
D gene: TRBD2
clone size: NA
CDR3 DNA: TGTGCCAGCAGATGGACTAGCGGGGGGAAGGGTGAGCAGTTCTTC
CDR3 protein: CASRWTSGGKGEQFF

V gene: TRBV4-2
J gene: TRBJ2-5
D gene: TRBD2
clone size: once
CDR3 DNA: TGTGCCAGCAGCCAAGAGGGAACTAGCGGGGGGACCCAGTACTTC
CDR3 protein: CASSQEGTSGGTQYF

V gene: TRBV28
J gene: TRBJ2-1
D gene: TRBD2
clone size: once
CDR3 DNA: TGTGCCAGCCGCGGGGGGACTGGCCGCTTTGGTGAGCAGTTCTTC
CDR3 protein: CASRGGTGRFGEQFF

V gene: TRBV6-1
J gene: TRBJ2-5
D gene: NA
clone size: NA
CDR3 DNA: TGTGCCAGCAGTAAAGGCCGTCAGGGCCCCCAAGAGACCCAGTACTTC
CDR3 protein: CASSKGRQGPQETQYF

V gene: TRBV4-2
J gene: TRBJ2-5
D gene: NA
clone size: NA
CDR3 DNA: TGTGCCAGCAGCCAAGATGCGGCCAGCCAAGAGACCCAGTACTTC
CDR3 protein: CASSQDAASQETQYF

V gene: TRBV10-3
J gene: TRBJ2-2
D gene: TRBD2
clone size: NA
CDR3 DNA: TGTGCCATCAGTGACCCAGGGAGGGCCGGGGAGCTGTTTTTT
CDR3 protein: CAISDPGRAGELFF

V gene: TRBV6-5
J gene: TRBJ2-7
D gene: TRBD1
clone size: few
CDR3 DNA: TGTGCCAGCAGTCGTCCAGGGGGCTCCTACGAGCAGTACTTC
CDR3 protein: CASSRPGGSYEQYF

V gene: TRBV2
J gene: TRBJ1-2
D gene: TRBD1
clone size: NA
CDR3 DNA: TGTGCCAGCAGTGAAGCGTCAGGGGGGTACTATGGCTACACCTTC
CDR3 protein: CASSEASGGYYGYTF

V gene: TRBV30
J gene: TRBJ1-5
D gene: NA
clone size: NA
CDR3 DNA: TGTGCCTGGAGTGTAGCAGGGGCGAGCCAGCCCCAGCATTTT
CDR3 protein: CAWSVAGASQPQHF

V gene: TRBV10-3
J gene: TRBJ1-6
D gene: TRBD1
clone size: few
CDR3 DNA: TGTGCCAGCACGGGACAGGATAATTCACCCCTCCACTTT
CDR3 protein: CASTGQDNSPLHF

V gene: TRBV19
J gene: TRBJ2-3
D gene: NA
clone size: NA
CDR3 DNA: TGTGCCAGTAGTATAGATCTTCCAGATACGCAGTATTTT
CDR3 protein: CASSIDLPDTQYF

V gene: TRBV19
J gene: TRBJ2-2
D gene: TRBD1
clone size: NA
CDR3 DNA: TGTGCCAGTACCGGGACAGGGGTTATCGGGGAGCTGTTTTTT
CDR3 protein: CASTGTGVIGELFF

V gene: TRBV7-9
J gene: TRBJ1-2
D gene: TRBD1
clone size: few
CDR3 DNA: TGTGCCAGCAGCTCAGACAGGGGAGAGGGCTATGGCTACACCTTC
CDR3 protein: CASSSDRGEGYGYTF

V gene: TRBV19
J gene: TRBJ1-2
D gene: TRBD1
clone size: NA
CDR3 DNA: TGTGCCAGTAGTATAGATATCACAGGGGGCTTGAATGGCTACACCTTC
CDR3 protein: CASSIDITGGLNGYTF

V gene: TRBV25-1
J gene: TRBJ1-1
D gene: NA
clone size: NA
CDR3 DNA: TGTGCCAGCGTCGGGGTAGGAAGTATCACTGAAGCTTTCTTT
CDR3 protein: CASVGVGSITEAFF

V gene: TRBV7-2
J gene: TRBJ2-7
D gene: NA
clone size: NA
CDR3 DNA: TGTGCCAGCAGCTTATTCGACAGCTCCTACGAGCAGTACTTC
CDR3 protein: CASSLFDSSYEQYF

V gene: TRBV6-5
J gene: TRBJ1-1
D gene: NA
clone size: NA
CDR3 DNA: TGTGCCAGCAGTTACTCGCCGGGATCAACTGAAGCTTTCTTT
CDR3 protein: CASSYSPGSTEAFF

V gene: TRBV19
J gene: TRBJ2-7
D gene: NA
clone size: few
CDR3 DNA: TGTGCCAGTAGTAACCCAGGAGGGTGGATCCCCTACGAGCAGTACTTC
CDR3 protein: CASSNPGGWIPYEQYF

V gene: TRBV18
J gene: TRBJ2-2
D gene: NA
clone size: NA
CDR3 DNA: TGTGCCAGCTCACCAACGAGCACCGGGGAGCTGTTTTTT
CDR3 protein: CASSPTSTGELFF

V gene: TRBV9
J gene: TRBJ2-1
D gene: NA
clone size: NA
CDR3 DNA: TGTGCCAGCAGCGTAGTGTCCCTACAGGGCGGCAATGAGCAGTTCTTC
CDR3 protein: CASSVVSLQGGNEQFF

V gene: TRBV6-6
J gene: TRBJ2-1
D gene: TRBD2
clone size: NA
CDR3 DNA: TGTGCCACTGGATCAGCGGGGGGGCGCGATGAGCAGTTCTTC
CDR3 protein: CATGSAGGRDEQFF

V gene: TRBV7-2
J gene: TRBJ2-7
D gene: TRBD2
clone size: NA
CDR3 DNA: TGTGCCAGCAGCCTGAGGGGCGGGGGGCCCGAGCAGTACTTC
CDR3 protein: CASSLRGGGPEQYF

V gene: TRBV6-6
J gene: TRBJ1-4
D gene: NA
clone size: once
CDR3 DNA: TGTGCCAGCAGTTACTTACAAGCAACTAATGAAAAACTGTTTTTT
CDR3 protein: CASSYLQATNEKLFF

V gene: TRBV4-3
J gene: TRBJ2-3
D gene: NA
clone size: NA
CDR3 DNA: TGCGCCAGCAGCCAAGGCTTCCACAGGGGAGGCCCGTACACAGATACGCAGTATTTT
CDR3 protein: CASSQGFHRGGPYTDTQYF